This TCR beta chain was obtained from a study of CD8 T cells in Susac syndrome. TCR beta sequencing was performed on blood CD8+ and CD4+ T cells. The CDR3 consists of 15 residues. V trimming: 4 bases; J trimming: 3 bases; junction bases outside the gene matches: 5. Germline assignment: CDR1 LGHDT and CDR2 YNNKEL (reference sequence). It was with random hexamers that roughly 0.5 to 1 ug RNA was reverse transcribed. Amplification of TCR beta CDR3 across 54 Vbeta and 13 Jbeta was performed with immunoSEQ multiplex PCR. Using its own MiXCR run on the immunoSEQ multiplex PCR reads, TCRdb lists one record per CDR3 protein. The sample has about 130,000 distinct CDR3 sequences, nearly 95% seen once; the top ten hold more than 0.095%.

The sequencing input was CD4+ T cells from PBMCs. The receptor was derived from a human donor in good health. The chain employs TRBV3-1 and TRBJ2-7; 11 bases are shared with TRBD2. The CDR3 sequence is CASSLLGTSGYEQYF. CDR3 nucleotide sequence: TGTGCCAGCAGCCTCCTGGGGACTAGCGGCTACGAGCAGTACTTC.